Described below is a single TCR beta chain sequence and its context. Sequencing was performed with immunoSEQ multiplex PCR; in TCRdb, only in-frame clones are kept and a portion is missing. The top ten hold 0.013% of the sample, which has hundreds of thousands of clones, 78% seen once. The record originates from a study of shared T cell receptors in the human thymus. After removal of 3 bases from V and 3 bases from J, the junction contained 6 bases not matched to a gene. CDR3 length: 14 residues. Germline V gene lookup returns CDR1 SQVTM and CDR2 ANQGSEA. This sample also belongs to another study, concerning human thymus T cells. That publication notes: Donor material was obtained from healthy Finnish infants undergoing corrective surgery for congenital heart defects. Thymus tissue was removed during corrective cardiac surgery. Thymic and blood repertoires appeared to show biased V and J gene usage. What related research reported was that thymic repertoires overlapped highly among unrelated individuals.

V and J are TRBV29-1 and TRBJ2-7, with 9 bases that match TRBD2. The TCR originated in a boy under two years old with a congenital heart defect. What was sequenced was thymocytes. The CDR3 spells CSVEMGREGYEQYF. The DNA for the CDR3 is TGCAGCGTTGAGATGGGGCGGGAGGGCTACGAGCAGTACTTC.